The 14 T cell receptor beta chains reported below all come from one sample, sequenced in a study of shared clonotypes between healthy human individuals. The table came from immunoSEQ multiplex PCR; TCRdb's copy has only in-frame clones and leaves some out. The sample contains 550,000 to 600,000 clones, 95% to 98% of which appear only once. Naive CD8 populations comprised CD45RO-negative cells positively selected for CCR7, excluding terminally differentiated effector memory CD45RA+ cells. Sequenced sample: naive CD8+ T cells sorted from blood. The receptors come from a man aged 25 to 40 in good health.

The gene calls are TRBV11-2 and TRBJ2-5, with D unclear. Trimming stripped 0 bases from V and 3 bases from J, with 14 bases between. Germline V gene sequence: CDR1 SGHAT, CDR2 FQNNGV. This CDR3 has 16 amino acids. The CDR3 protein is CASSLEGLRVEETQYF. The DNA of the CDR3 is TGTGCCAGCAGCTTAGAAGGCCTCAGAGTAGAAGAGACCCAGTACTTC.

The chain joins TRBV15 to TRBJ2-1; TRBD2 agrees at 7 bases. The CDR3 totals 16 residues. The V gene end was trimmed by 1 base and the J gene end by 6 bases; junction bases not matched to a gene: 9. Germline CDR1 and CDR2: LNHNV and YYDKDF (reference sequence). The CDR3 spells CATSRGPGLRSNEQFF. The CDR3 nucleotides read TGTGCCACCAGCAGAGGACCGGGACTACGCAGCAATGAGCAGTTCTTC.

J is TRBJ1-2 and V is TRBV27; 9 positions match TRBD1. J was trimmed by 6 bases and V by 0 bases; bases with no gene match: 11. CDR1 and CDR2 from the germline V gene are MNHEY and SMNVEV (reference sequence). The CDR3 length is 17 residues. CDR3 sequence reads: CASSLSPTGGFFDGYTF. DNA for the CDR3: TGTGCCAGCAGTTTATCGCCGACAGGGGGGTTTTTTGATGGCTACACCTTC.

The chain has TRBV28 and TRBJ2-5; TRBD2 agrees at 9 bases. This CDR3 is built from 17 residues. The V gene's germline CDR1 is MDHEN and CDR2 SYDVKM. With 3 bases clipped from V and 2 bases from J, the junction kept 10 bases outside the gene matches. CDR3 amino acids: CASSFQREREVQETQYF. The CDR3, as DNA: TGTGCCAGCAGTTTCCAGAGGGAGCGGGAGGTTCAAGAGACCCAGTACTTC.

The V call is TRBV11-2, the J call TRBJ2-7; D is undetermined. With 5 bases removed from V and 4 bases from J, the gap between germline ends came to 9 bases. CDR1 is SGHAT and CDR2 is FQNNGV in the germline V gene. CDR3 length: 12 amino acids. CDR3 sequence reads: CASSPEAYEQYF. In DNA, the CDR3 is TGTGCCAGCAGCCCCGAAGCTTACGAGCAGTACTTC.

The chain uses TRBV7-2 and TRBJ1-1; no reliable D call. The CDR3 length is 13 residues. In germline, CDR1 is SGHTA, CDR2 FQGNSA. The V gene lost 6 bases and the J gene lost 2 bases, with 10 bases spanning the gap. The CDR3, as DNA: TGTGCCAGCAGTACATCGGGTAACACTGAAGCTTTCTTT. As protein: CASSTSGNTEAFF. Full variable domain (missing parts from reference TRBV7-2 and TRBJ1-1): GAGVSQSPSNKVTEKGKDVELRCDPISGHTALYWYRQSLGQGLEFLIYFQGNSAPDKSGLPSDRFSAERTGGSVSTLTIQRTQQEDSAVYLCASSTSGNTEAFFGQGTRLTVV.

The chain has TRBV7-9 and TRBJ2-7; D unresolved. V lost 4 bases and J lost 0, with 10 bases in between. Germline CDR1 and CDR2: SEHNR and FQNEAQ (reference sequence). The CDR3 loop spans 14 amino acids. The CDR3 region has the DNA TGTGCCAGCAGCTCTAGGTCCGTCTCCTACGAGCAGTACTTC. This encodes CASSSRSVSYEQYF.

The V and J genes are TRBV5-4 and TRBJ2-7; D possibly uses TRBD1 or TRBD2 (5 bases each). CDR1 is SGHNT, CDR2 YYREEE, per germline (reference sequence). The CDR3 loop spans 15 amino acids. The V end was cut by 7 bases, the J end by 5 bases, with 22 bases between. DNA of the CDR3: TGTGCCAGCTGGGACGGGCGGAACAGGAGAGACGAGCAGTACTTC. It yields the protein CASWDGRNRRDEQYF.

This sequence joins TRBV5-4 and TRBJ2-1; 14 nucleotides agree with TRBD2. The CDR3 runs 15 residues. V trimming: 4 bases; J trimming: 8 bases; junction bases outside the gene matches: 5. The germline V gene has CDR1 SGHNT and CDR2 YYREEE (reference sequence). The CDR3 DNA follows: TGTGCCAGCAGCCCCGGGACTAGCGGGAGAGATGAGCAGTTCTTC. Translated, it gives CASSPGTSGRDEQFF.

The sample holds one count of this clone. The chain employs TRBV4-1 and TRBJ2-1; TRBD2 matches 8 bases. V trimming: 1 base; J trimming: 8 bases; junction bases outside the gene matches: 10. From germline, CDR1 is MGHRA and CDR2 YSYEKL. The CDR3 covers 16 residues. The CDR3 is CASSQAGTSVGHEQFF. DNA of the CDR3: TGCGCCAGCAGCCAAGCGGGGACTAGTGTTGGGCATGAGCAGTTCTTC.

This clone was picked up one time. CDR3 protein: CASSLNDEQFF. DNA of the CDR3: TGTGCCAGCAGCTTGAACGATGAGCAGTTCTTC. This sequence joins TRBV4-2 and TRBJ2-1, with D unclear. The CDR3 length is 11 residues. Germline V gene data show CDR1 as LGHNA and CDR2 as YNFKEQ. V dropped 5 bases and J dropped 8 bases, with 7 bases sitting between them.

The CDR3 DNA follows: TGTGCCAGCAGCTCGACAGCGGAGGGGTATTTT. The encoded protein is CASSSTAEGYF. The chain carries TRBV11-2 and TRBJ2-3; possible D gene TRBD2, 6 bases. The V end was cut by 4 bases, the J end by 14 bases, with 13 bases between. Looked up from germline, CDR1 is SGHAT and CDR2 is FQNNGV. This CDR3 region has 11 residues.

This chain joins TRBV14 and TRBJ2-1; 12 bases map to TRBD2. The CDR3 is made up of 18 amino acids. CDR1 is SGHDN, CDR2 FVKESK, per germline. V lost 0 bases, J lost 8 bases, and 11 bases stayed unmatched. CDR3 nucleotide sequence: TGTGCCAGCAGCCAAGAAGGGCTAGCGGGAGGGCCGGGGGATGAGCAGTTCTTC. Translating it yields CASSQEGLAGGPGDEQFF.

CDR3 region: CASSRSGTGNTEAFF. The CDR3 DNA reads TGCGCCAGCAGCCGATCCGGGACAGGGAACACTGAAGCTTTCTTT. This chain connects TRBV4-1 to TRBJ1-1, with 8 bases lining up with TRBD1. Germline V CDR1 and CDR2: MGHRA, YSYEKL. This CDR3 region has 15 residues. After removal of 4 bases from V and 1 base from J, the junction contained 5 bases not matched to a gene.